This T cell receptor (beta chain) comes out of a study of blood T cell repertoires in COVID-19. The CDR3 has 14 amino acids. The germline CDR1 and CDR2 sequences are LGHNA and YSLEER. V was clipped by 0 bases and J by 8 bases, with 13 bases between them. Using immunoSEQ multiplex PCR, the repertoire was profiled, and TCRdb retains in-frame clones only, with some absent. The table records 400,000 to 450,000 clones, 75% to 90% of them present only once. This chain links TRBV4-3 with TRBJ1-2, with a tentative D call TRBD1 (5 bases). The sequencing sample was made of peripheral blood. The TCR originated in a middle-aged woman with COVID-19, enrolled during active disease. CDR3 region: CASSQDPRVWGYTF. CDR3 in DNA: TGCGCCAGCAGCCAAGATCCCAGGGTTTGGGGCTACACCTTC.